This TCR beta chain was captured in a study of PD-L1 blockade in urothelial cancer. As for the study in general: Patients commenced atezolizumab in the mid-2010s, and it was given at 1,200 mg intravenously every 3 weeks. Samples came from 3 weeks, at the second dose, and 6 weeks into treatment.

Patients' cancers were locally advanced or metastatic urothelial carcinomas. V shed 1 base and J 4 bases; nucleotides not matched to a gene: 6. The CDR3 is made up of 15 amino acids. The germline V gene encodes CDR1 MDHEN and CDR2 SYDVKM. Every PCR received spiked-in synthetic TCR analog templates. The repertoire was sequenced with immunoSEQ multiplex PCR; TCRdb's copy has only in-frame clones and lacks some. The sample has some 50,000 clones; about 91% are singletons. This receptor was obtained from a man older than 75 with urothelial cancer. The starting material was PBMCs, obtained around atezolizumab (anti-PD-L1) treatment. This chain uses TRBV28 with TRBJ1-1; 7 nucleotides match TRBD1. In nucleotides, the CDR3 is TGTGCCAGCAGTTTATTGACAGGGTTGAGCACTGAAGCTTTCTTT. Protein product: CASSLLTGLSTEAFF.